This T cell receptor (beta chain) was observed in a study of blood T cell repertoires in COVID-19. At the level of the study: Sites across the United States, Italy and Spain contributed samples from acute and convalescent COVID-19. The analysed material was cDNA or gDNA that came from T cells, B-cell-depleted T cells, or PBMCs.

As originally analysed: How many nucleated cells were present was estimated from reference gene primer amplification. TCRdb keeps only in-frame clones here, not all; method: immunoSEQ multiplex PCR. V, J and clone size derive from that table, while D and trimming were established from the DNA sequence. Of about 160,000 clones detected, around 90% appear once; the ten largest clones hold about 4%. V lost 7 bases and J lost 0, with 10 bases in between. The CDR3 extends over 14 amino acids. The V gene's germline CDR1 is SNHLY and CDR2 FYNNEI. The J gene is TRBJ2-4, the V gene TRBV2; tentatively, D is TRBD2 (6 bases). The origin of this receptor is a woman aged 60 to 75 with active or convalescent COVID-19. The sample was peripheral blood. The CDR3 DNA reads as TGTGCCAGCATCCGGGGGTTAGCCAAAAACATTCAGTACTTC. Amino acids: CASIRGLAKNIQYF.